In its sample, the clone carrying this TCR beta chain was seen a few times. Its antigen is unidentified. The sample originates from a study of early T cells in non-severe SARS-CoV-2 infection. Study information: Sequenced bulk RNA came from whole blood that was unsorted, and chains were unpaired. Findings of the study overall: In VDJdb matching, anti-spike CD8 responses were favored while private and CD4 specificities went missing.

With 7 bases removed from V and 2 bases from J, the gap between germline ends came to 14 bases. In germline, CDR1 is SEHNR, CDR2 FQNEAQ (reference sequence). The CDR3 covers 14 residues. Individually, cDNA molecules had unique molecular identifiers attached to them. TCRdb reprocessed the 5' RACE reads with MiXCR, giving one entry per CDR3 protein. The sample shows about 33,000 distinct CDR3 sequences, roughly 5.6% of them seen only once. The source is an adult who was a healthcare worker with PCR-confirmed SARS-CoV-2 infection or an uninfected control (not recorded which). Source material: whole blood. The V and J genes are TRBV7-9 and TRBJ1-2; D is perhaps TRBD1 (5 bases). The CDR3 DNA reads as TGTGCCAGCACCTCCCCTGGGGGGAACTATGGCTACACCTTC. Its protein is CASTSPGGNYGYTF.